These T cell receptor beta chains were read from a single sample in a study of T cell responses to AZD1222 COVID-19 vaccine. Sequenced by immunoSEQ multiplex PCR; TCRdb stores in-frame clones only, minus some. Of 95,000 to 150,000 clones in the sample, 84% are singletons; the top ten hold roughly a quarter. The starting material was peripheral blood, obtained 28 days after the second AZD1222 dose. Receptors were obtained from an adult who received the AZD1222 COVID-19 vaccine. Both conserved end residues are part of each CDR3. Each record gives: CDR3 protein, CDR3 DNA, D gene, clone size, CDR3 length, V gene, J gene. D genes are given only for firm matches. Size values are once, few and many counts, or a class for expanded clones, and some rows have none.

CDR3aa: CASSLGVEVAGPLF
CDR3nt: TGTGCCAGCAGCTTAGGGGTTGAAGTAGCGGGTCCCCTCTTC
d_gene: TRBD2
abundance: -
len: 14
v_gene: TRBV7-9
j_gene: TRBJ2-1

CDR3aa: CASSSLPPGPEHSGNTIYF
CDR3nt: TGTGCCAGCAGTTCTTTGCCCCCGGGGCCGGAGCACTCTGGAAACACCATATATTTT
d_gene: -
abundance: -
len: 19
v_gene: TRBV27
j_gene: TRBJ1-3

CDR3aa: CASSRDESSGNTIYF
CDR3nt: TGCGCCAGCAGCCGGGACGAGAGCTCTGGAAACACCATATATTTT
d_gene: -
abundance: -
len: 15
v_gene: TRBV5-1
j_gene: TRBJ1-3

CDR3aa: CASSPSVGTNEKLFF
CDR3nt: TGTGCCAGCTCACCCTCGGTTGGCACTAATGAAAAACTGTTTTTT
d_gene: -
abundance: -
len: 15
v_gene: TRBV18
j_gene: TRBJ1-4

CDR3aa: CASSFDRGSYEQYF
CDR3nt: TGTGCCAGCAGTTTCGACAGGGGCTCCTACGAGCAGTACTTC
d_gene: TRBD1
abundance: -
len: 14
v_gene: TRBV13
j_gene: TRBJ2-7

CDR3aa: CASSFPPGQGGEQYF
CDR3nt: TGTGCCAGCAGCTTCCCCCCCGGACAGGGCGGCGAGCAGTACTTC
d_gene: TRBD1
abundance: few
len: 15
v_gene: TRBV7-2
j_gene: TRBJ2-7

CDR3aa: CASSVAYISSGANVLTF
CDR3nt: TGTGCCAGCAGCGTAGCCTACATAAGCTCTGGGGCCAACGTCCTGACTTTC
d_gene: -
abundance: -
len: 17
v_gene: TRBV9
j_gene: TRBJ2-6

CDR3aa: CSVEDRWTQETQYF
CDR3nt: TGCAGCGTTGAAGATCGATGGACCCAAGAGACCCAGTACTTC
d_gene: -
abundance: -
len: 14
v_gene: TRBV29-1
j_gene: TRBJ2-5

CDR3aa: CASSPGTSGGANTQYF
CDR3nt: TGTGCCAGCAGCCCCGGGACTAGCGGGGGGGCAAATACGCAGTATTTT
d_gene: TRBD2
abundance: -
len: 16
v_gene: TRBV5-4
j_gene: TRBJ2-3

CDR3aa: CASMAREWGKLFF
CDR3nt: TGTGCCAGCATGGCCAGGGAATGGGGAAAACTGTTTTTT
d_gene: -
abundance: -
len: 13
v_gene: TRBV28
j_gene: TRBJ1-4

CDR3aa: CASSKDRANTEAFF
CDR3nt: TGTGCCAGCAGTAAAGACAGGGCGAACACTGAAGCTTTCTTT
d_gene: TRBD1
abundance: -
len: 14
v_gene: TRBV27
j_gene: TRBJ1-1

CDR3aa: CASSQNRGGITAFF
CDR3nt: TGCGCCAGCAGTCAAAACAGGGGAGGCATTACGGCTTTCTTT
d_gene: TRBD1
abundance: few
len: 14
v_gene: TRBV10-1
j_gene: TRBJ1-1

CDR3aa: CASSPGTGGAFF
CDR3nt: TGTGCCAGCAGCCCAGGGACAGGGGGAGCTTTCTTT
d_gene: TRBD1
abundance: -
len: 12
v_gene: TRBV11-2
j_gene: TRBJ1-1

CDR3aa: CASSLVVRGSETQYF
CDR3nt: TGTGCCAGCAGCTTAGTAGTCAGGGGCAGTGAGACCCAGTACTTC
d_gene: -
abundance: -
len: 15
v_gene: TRBV7-6
j_gene: TRBJ2-5

CDR3aa: CASSLALGMDEQYF
CDR3nt: TGTGCCAGCAGCTTAGCCCTGGGGATGGACGAGCAGTACTTC
d_gene: -
abundance: -
len: 14
v_gene: TRBV11-2
j_gene: TRBJ2-7

CDR3aa: CATSRTGTSMYNEQFF
CDR3nt: TGTGCCACCAGCAGGACCGGGACTTCGATGTACAATGAGCAGTTCTTC
d_gene: -
abundance: -
len: 16
v_gene: TRBV15
j_gene: TRBJ2-1

CDR3aa: CASSPNTGYGANEQYF
CDR3nt: TGTGCCAGCTCACCGAACACAGGGTATGGAGCTAACGAGCAGTACTTC
d_gene: -
abundance: -
len: 16
v_gene: TRBV18
j_gene: TRBJ2-7

CDR3aa: CASSPGGALYEQYF
CDR3nt: TGTGCCAGCTCACCGGGGGGAGCCCTCTACGAGCAGTACTTC
d_gene: -
abundance: -
len: 14
v_gene: TRBV18
j_gene: TRBJ2-7

CDR3aa: CASSLAWGDQPQHF
CDR3nt: TGTGCCAGCAGCCTGGCATGGGGGGATCAGCCCCAGCATTTT
d_gene: -
abundance: -
len: 14
v_gene: TRBV7-9
j_gene: TRBJ1-5

CDR3aa: CASSQSEQGARGYTF
CDR3nt: TGTGCCAGCAGCCAGAGCGAACAGGGGGCTCGTGGCTACACCTTC
d_gene: TRBD1
abundance: -
len: 15
v_gene: TRBV3-1/TRBV3-2
j_gene: TRBJ1-2

CDR3aa: CASTNEYYSGGESYNEQFF
CDR3nt: TGTGCCTCAACCAACGAGTATTATAGCGGGGGAGAGTCCTACAATGAGCAGTTCTTC
d_gene: TRBD2
abundance: -
len: 19
v_gene: TRBV11-2
j_gene: TRBJ2-1

CDR3aa: CASSPPSAGGYEQYF
CDR3nt: TGTGCCAGCTCACCACCGAGTGCAGGAGGGTACGAGCAGTACTTC
d_gene: -
abundance: -
len: 15
v_gene: TRBV18
j_gene: TRBJ2-7

CDR3aa: CASSYVEREQFF
CDR3nt: TGTGCCAGCAGCTACGTCGAGAGGGAGCAGTTCTTC
d_gene: -
abundance: -
len: 12
v_gene: TRBV7-2
j_gene: TRBJ2-1

CDR3aa: CASSFHRGFVLEQYF
CDR3nt: TGTGCCAGCAGCTTTCACAGGGGGTTTGTGCTCGAGCAGTACTTC
d_gene: TRBD1
abundance: -
len: 15
v_gene: TRBV7-2
j_gene: TRBJ2-7

CDR3aa: CASSLITGDTDTQYF
CDR3nt: TGCGCCAGCAGCCTCATAACAGGGGACACAGATACGCAGTATTTT
d_gene: TRBD1
abundance: -
len: 15
v_gene: TRBV5-1
j_gene: TRBJ2-3

CDR3aa: CASNPVGGFQANYGYTF
CDR3nt: TGTGCCAGTAACCCCGTCGGGGGGTTCCAAGCTAACTATGGCTACACCTTC
d_gene: -
abundance: -
len: 17
v_gene: TRBV19
j_gene: TRBJ1-2

CDR3aa: CASSKLRQAYNEQFF
CDR3nt: TGTGCCAGCAGCAAATTAAGGCAGGCCTACAATGAGCAGTTCTTC
d_gene: -
abundance: -
len: 15
v_gene: TRBV21-1
j_gene: TRBJ2-1

CDR3aa: CASAAGEPQHF
CDR3nt: TGCGCCAGCGCAGCTGGTGAGCCCCAGCATTTT
d_gene: -
abundance: once
len: 11
v_gene: TRBV10-2
j_gene: TRBJ1-5

CDR3aa: CASSSLRGGASEQFF
CDR3nt: TGTGCCAGCAGCTCCTTGCGGGGGGGGGCCAGTGAGCAGTTCTTC
d_gene: TRBD2
abundance: -
len: 15
v_gene: TRBV3-1/TRBV3-2
j_gene: TRBJ2-1

CDR3aa: CASSYSRGSPLHF
CDR3nt: TGTGCCAGCAGTTACTCGAGGGGCTCACCCCTCCACTTT
d_gene: -
abundance: -
len: 13
v_gene: TRBV6-5
j_gene: TRBJ1-6

CDR3aa: CASSPSGGAYTGELFF
CDR3nt: TGTGCCAGCAGCCCCTCGGGTGGGGCCTACACCGGGGAGCTGTTTTTT
d_gene: -
abundance: -
len: 16
v_gene: TRBV9
j_gene: TRBJ2-2

CDR3aa: CASSVPFSGGINYGYTF
CDR3nt: TGTGCCAGCAGCGTCCCATTCAGTGGGGGAATTAACTATGGCTACACCTTC
d_gene: -
abundance: few
len: 17
v_gene: TRBV9
j_gene: TRBJ1-2

CDR3aa: CASTPGSRPPLHF
CDR3nt: TGTGCCAGCACCCCGGGGTCCAGACCACCCCTCCACTTT
d_gene: -
abundance: -
len: 13
v_gene: TRBV7-9
j_gene: TRBJ1-6

CDR3aa: CASSYLLGGGETQYF
CDR3nt: TGTGCCAGCAGTTATCTGTTAGGGGGCGGTGAGACCCAGTACTTC
d_gene: TRBD1
abundance: -
len: 15
v_gene: TRBV6-2/TRBV6-3
j_gene: TRBJ2-5

CDR3aa: CASSGGQGVMGNTIYF
CDR3nt: TGTGCCAGCAGCGGCGGACAGGGGGTAATGGGAAACACCATATATTTT
d_gene: TRBD1
abundance: -
len: 16
v_gene: TRBV9
j_gene: TRBJ1-3

CDR3aa: CASSSDIVGTGAGELFF
CDR3nt: TGTGCCAGCAGTTCCGATATCGTGGGGACGGGGGCCGGGGAGCTGTTTTTT
d_gene: -
abundance: -
len: 17
v_gene: TRBV28
j_gene: TRBJ2-2